This entry lists 20 T cell receptor beta chains sequenced from one sample in a study of tumor and adjacent non-tumor tissue in lung cancer. Three rounds of nested PCR, following a modified ARM-PCR protocol, produced the TCRbeta library. TCRdb re-analysed the multiplex PCR reads in MiXCR, keeping a single row per CDR3 protein. Seen here are around 71,000 distinct CDR3 sequences, approximately 77% observed once, and the top ten hold around 9.6%. RNA was extracted from bulk tissue without any cell sorting. Material: lung tumor tissue. These receptors came from a woman between 40 and 55 years old with non-small cell lung cancer.

With regard to this clonotype: The CDR3 does not end in the conserved phenylalanine or tryptophan, so this is likely a read error. It is unclear where the CDR3 begins or ends on the DNA, so no DNA is shown, and the CDR3 is as TCRdb lists it. The rearrangement uses TRBV29-1 and TRBJ2-1; the table assigns TRBD2, which was not confirmed against the DNA. Looked up from germline, CDR1 is SQVTM and CDR2 is ANQGSEA. With termini counted, the CDR3 has 12 amino acids. The CDR3: CSGGASGNEQFL.

The V call is TRBV7-2, the J call TRBJ2-5; 10 positions agree with TRBD2. This CDR3 comprises 18 residues. The germline V gene encodes CDR1 SGHTA and CDR2 FQGNSA. V was clipped by 5 bases and J by 2 bases; unmatched bases: 14. As DNA, the CDR3 is TGTGCCAGCAGCCAGCAATCTAGCGGGGGACCCGCTCAAGAGACCCAGTACTTC. Its translation: CASSQQSSGGPAQETQYF.

The CDR3 DNA reads as TGTGCCAGCAGGGCTAGCGCCCCTCGTCAAGATACGCAGTATTTT. It is translated as CASRASAPRQDTQYF. This sequence joins TRBV12-3 or TRBV12-4 and TRBJ2-3; TRBD2 is a possible D gene (6 bases). V dropped 6 bases and J dropped 5 bases, with 18 bases sitting between them. The CDR3 runs to 15 residues.

Concerning this clonotype itself: The conserved phenylalanine or tryptophan normally closing the CDR3 is absent here, so this likely arose from a read error. The chain couples TRBV4-1 to TRBJ2-1; TRBD2 is a possible D gene (5 bases). Germline-derived CDR1 and CDR2 are MGHRA and YSYEKL. The CDR3 covers 14 residues. CDR3 coding DNA: TGTGCCAGCAGCCAGGATGTCAGCGGCAATGAGCAGTTCTCC. This translates into CASSQDVSGNEQFS.

This clonotype was counted ten times or more. The chain carries TRBV12-3 or TRBV12-4 and TRBJ1-3; no reliable D call. The length of the CDR3 is 14 residues. With 8 bases removed from V and 0 bases from J, the gap between germline ends came to 11 bases. As DNA, the CDR3 is TGTGCCAGCGCCTGGGGAACCTCTGGAAACACCATATATTTT. It is translated as CASAWGTSGNTIYF.

The V call is TRBV29-1, the J call TRBJ2-1, with 8 bases aligning to TRBD2. Germline V gives CDR1 SQVTM, CDR2 ANQGSEA. J was trimmed by 3 bases and V by 6 bases; bases with no gene match: 10. The CDR3 extends over 15 amino acids. The CDR3 coding sequence is TGCAGCGTCACAAAGACCAGCGGGAGCTACAATGAGCAGTTCTTC. It specifies CSVTKTSGSYNEQFF.

Worth noting for this clonotype: Germline is not matched at one junction end, which may reflect a read error. The chain joins TRBV11-2 to TRBJ2-7, with D unclear. The CDR3 consists of 12 residues. Germline CDR1 reads SGHAT; CDR2 reads FQNNGV. This CDR3 is CASCLEDVRQYF. The DNA of the CDR3 is TGTGCCAGCTGCTTAGAGGATGTCAGGCAGTACTTC.

This clonotype turned up a few times. The chain uses TRBV20-1 and TRBJ2-3, with D maybe TRBD2 (6 bases). V was shortened by 1 base and J by 0 bases, with 11 bases between the two germline ends. CDR1 and CDR2 (germline): DFQATT, SNEGSKA (reference sequence). There are 15 residues in the CDR3. The CDR3 loop is CSARVAGISTDTQYF. CDR3 sequence (DNA): TGCAGTGCTAGAGTCGCGGGAATTAGCACAGATACGCAGTATTTT.

Many counts were recorded for this clonotype. The V and J genes are TRBV5-1 and TRBJ1-2; 8 bases align to TRBD1. Germline CDR1 reads SGHRS; CDR2 reads YFSETQ. The CDR3 loop spans 15 amino acids. With 4 bases clipped from V and 6 bases from J, the junction kept 11 bases outside the gene matches. The CDR3 nucleotides read TGCGCCAGCAGCAGAGACAGGGGCGCTATCCATGGCTACACCTTC. Translating it yields CASSRDRGAIHGYTF. Full variable domain (missing parts from reference TRBV5-1 and TRBJ1-2): KAGVTQTPRYLIKTRGQQVTLSCSPISGHRSVSWYQQTPGQGLQFLFEYFSETQRNKGNFPGRFSGRQFSNSRSEMNVSTLELGDSALYLCASSRDRGAIHGYTFGSGTRLTVV.

Of note for this clonotype: This may come from a read error, since a much larger clone is one base off. This chain joins TRBV30 and TRBJ2-7, with D possibly matching TRBD2 (6 bases). The CDR3 runs to 13 residues. Trimming pared 4 bases from V and 6 bases from J, leaving 16 bases between. Germline CDR1 reads GTSNPN; CDR2 reads SVGIG (reference sequence). DNA for the CDR3: TGTGCCTGGAATGTAACGCCCGGGGGCGAGCAGTACTTC. Its protein product is CAWNVTPGGEQYF.

As to this clonotype: Mismatch with germline at one junction end may stem from a read error. The chain uses TRBV12-3 or TRBV12-4 and TRBJ2-5; tentative D call: TRBD2 (5 bases). The CDR3 length is 13 residues. The CDR3 bases are TGTGTCAGCTGTTCTCGAGGGTCGGAGACCCAGTACTTC. Amino acids: CVSCSRGSETQYF.

In regard to this clonotype: The germline gene is not matched at one end of the junction; a read error may be the cause. The V and J genes are TRBV11-2 and TRBJ1-2; weak D call: TRBD1 (5 bases). Germline V gene lookup returns CDR1 SGHAT and CDR2 FQNNGV. CDR3 length equals 12 residues. Here the CDR3 DNA reads TGTGCCAGCAGCTTCGTACAGGCCGGATACCCCTTC. The encoded protein is CASSFVQAGYPF.

As to this clonotype: Its ends do not fully match the called genes, so a read error is possible. The rearrangement links TRBV11-2 to TRBJ2-2, with D maybe TRBD2 (5 bases). Germline V gene data show CDR1 as SGHAT and CDR2 as FQNNGV. CDR3 length: 15 residues. The CDR3 nucleotides are TGTGTCAATAGCCCCGAAAATCAGAACACCGGGGAGCTATTTTTT. Translation: CVNSPENQNTGELFF.

Notes on this clonotype: Its ends do not fully match the called genes, so a read error is possible. CDR3 amino acids: CSLEAMISGRGGEHFF. CDR3 DNA: TGCAGCCTTGAAGCAATGATTAGCGGGAGGGGGGGTGAGCACTTCTTC. The chain is built from TRBV29-1 and TRBJ2-1; TRBD2 agrees at 11 bases. Per germline, CDR1 SQVTM and CDR2 ANQGSEA. CDR3 size: 16 residues.

This clonotype was detected once. One end of the junction fails to match germline, which may point to a read error. This chain joins TRBV30 and TRBJ1-2; TRBD1 is a possible D gene (6 bases). The CDR3 loop spans 16 amino acids. CDR1 and CDR2 (germline): GTSNPN, SVGIG (reference sequence). CDR3 sequence: CAWSGTVLLSNNGYAF. As DNA, the CDR3 is TGTGCCTGGAGTGGGACAGTATTATTATCTAACAATGGCTACGCCTTC.

This clonotype occurred a few times. This may stem from a read error, because a much larger clone lies one nucleotide away. The rearrangement links TRBV30 to TRBJ1-2, with D hard to call. The CDR3 runs 11 residues. Germline V gene lookup returns CDR1 GTSNPN and CDR2 SVGIG (reference sequence). CDR3 in amino acids: CSWKIAYGYTF. The CDR3 DNA follows: TGTTCCTGGAAAATCGCGTATGGCTACACCTTC.

For this clonotype: At one of its ends the junction is not consistent with the germline gene, which may arise from a read error. The rearrangement joins TRBV6-7 to TRBJ1-6, with TRBD1 matching over 7 bases. TRBV6-7 is filed as an ORF, its function uncertain. The CDR3 runs to 16 residues. This CDR3 reads CANSYLDRVGSSPRHF. For the CDR3, the DNA is TGTGCCAACAGTTACCTCGACAGGGTAGGAAGCTCACCCCGCCACTTT.

In regard to this clonotype: A clone one base away is much larger, so this may be a read error. V usage is TRBV28 and J usage is TRBJ2-1, with 9 nucleotides matching TRBD2. Germline V gene data show CDR1 as MDHEN and CDR2 as SYDVKM. CDR3 length equals 16 residues. The CDR3 is CASSFSTSGSYDEQFF. The CDR3 nucleotides are TGTGCCAGCAGTTTTTCGACTAGCGGATCCTACGATGAGCAGTTCTTC.

As regards this clonotype: The germline gene is not matched at one end of the junction; a read error may be the cause. The rearrangement links TRBV29-1 to TRBJ2-1, with a possible D match to TRBD2 (5 bases). Germline V gene lookup returns CDR1 SQVTM and CDR2 ANQGSEA. The CDR3 spans 16 residues. The CDR3: CSVEAPKWESYNEQFF. The CDR3 DNA is TGCAGCGTTGAAGCCCCCAAGTGGGAGTCTTACAATGAACAGTTCTTC.

The chain uses TRBV11-3 and TRBJ2-3; possible D gene TRBD1, 6 bases. V was clipped by 10 bases and J by 7 bases, with 18 bases between them. The CDR3 consists of 13 residues. Germline assignment: CDR1 SGHNT and CDR2 YENEEA. The DNA for the CDR3 is TGTGCCATCTATGGTGGGGGCCGGAATACGCAGTATTTT. Translated, it gives CAIYGGGRNTQYF.